This T cell receptor beta chain originates from a study of T cells in Graves' hyperthyroidism and ophthalmopathy (dated by TCRdb to the late 2010s). Notes on the research overall: Peripheral blood was collected at initial diagnosis, before any treatment. According to the paper, TCR Vbeta CDR3 sequencing was carried out on over 130 peripheral blood samples, which came from under 50 ophthalmopathy, roughly 75 hyperthyroidism and some 17 progressor patients. For training and testing, the roughly 97 patients in the discovery cohort were randomly divided in a 7:3 ratio. TCR V-J signatures able to tell the groups apart were searched for in a discovery cohort of 90 to 100 patients, of whom 40 to 45 had Graves' ophthalmopathy and more than 55 had stable Graves' hyperthyroidism. Once sampling was done, hyperthyroidism patients were given methimazole at a starting dose of 30 mg daily, whereas ophthalmopathy patients were given high-dose intravenous methylprednisolone. An independent validation cohort of fewer than 20 hyperthyroidism patients and about 15 patients who later progressed to ophthalmopathy tested prospective prediction of ophthalmopathy. In addition, the study compared T-cell repertoires in thyroid tissue and in blood from roughly six Graves' hyperthyroidism patients.

Beyond this particular receptor, the publication reports: A model built on a 13 V-J signature distinguished ophthalmopathy from stable hyperthyroidism, reaching roughly 88% sensitivity and about 81% specificity in cross-validation and 80%/75% in testing. In validation, the model predicted progression to ophthalmopathy a median of about 5.9 months before onset, with over 60% sensitivity and roughly 79% specificity. Blood samples also contained most of the expanded thyroid clonotypes (frequency above 0.001), which suggests that blood repertoires may reflect thyroid immune responses. No statistical method was used to set the sample size in advance, and investigators knew the group allocation.

Amplification of TCR beta CDR3 regions was carried out from RNA transcripts. The TCR CDR3 was subjected to a first round of RT-PCR using the HTBI primer set and the Qiagen OneStep RT-PCR kit. A second multiplex PCR round built the libraries, followed by size selection and purification. The libraries were sequenced on an Illumina HiSeq2000 using paired-end 100 bp reads. The source study handled its data this way. SOAPnuke was used to process the raw data, removing reads that contained adapters or uncalled bases, had a mean Phred below 15, or lacked an exact match to the constant primer or identifier. COPE v1.2.5 was used to merge the high-quality paired reads, and each unique nucleotide sequence was defined as a clonotype. MiTCR v1.1 was used to align the clonotypes against IMGT TRBV, TRBD and TRBJ reference segments. The analysis included only V-J combinations with a frequency above 0.0001, which together covered approximately 99% of the repertoires. The TCS score was defined as the ratio of F50 (clonal expansion) to E x V (chaos), calculated using BLOSUM62-based TCRdist between CDR3 peptides within each V-J. Welch's t-statistics and random forest reduced several hundred V-J features to about 13, which were used in a naive Bayes classifier (R e1071). The public reads were run again by TCRdb, first through fastp at Q25 and then through MiXCR, and only productive beta chains were kept. Records with the same CDR3 protein are collapsed into one entry carrying the most frequent genes and DNA. What appears here as the V and J calls and clone size reflects TCRdb's work, not the paper's. For this sample the table gives a few hundred thousand distinct CDR3 sequences, of which 13% to 15% were detected only once. The ten largest make up about an eighth of the sample.

The hyperthyroidism patients were between 18 and 65 years old and newly diagnosed, with a disease duration of less than 2 months. Patients with uncontrolled infections, other autoimmune diseases, pregnancy or lactation were excluded. Clinical symptoms, serum thyroxine and TRAb, thyroid ultrasound, and orbital computed tomography formed the basis for the diagnoses. Blood from progressor patients was drawn when they were first diagnosed with hyperthyroidism, before any ophthalmopathy symptoms appeared. Ficoll-Paque density gradient centrifugation was used to isolate PBMCs from approximately 11 ml of fresh peripheral blood. Patients classed as progressors first received a Graves' hyperthyroidism diagnosis and then went on to develop ophthalmopathy during follow-up. Trizol reagent was used to extract total RNA, and RNA quality was then checked on an Agilent 2100 Bioanalyzer. After removal of 6 bases from V and 5 bases from J, the junction retains 4 bases not matched to a gene. Reading from cysteine to phenylalanine, the CDR3 counts 12 amino acids. Here the CDR3 DNA is all that survives: 36 bases in frame from base 1. CDR1 and CDR2 are drawn from the germline V gene: SNHLY, FYNNEI.

This clonotype was found many times. The antigen it recognizes is unknown. Within one base of it there is no much larger clone, and no base qualities were kept. The receptor was derived from a woman between 40 and 50 years old with Graves' hyperthyroidism that later progressed to Graves' ophthalmopathy. The rearranged chain carries TRBV2 and TRBJ2-7; 7 central nucleotides agree with TRBD1. The sequenced sample was blood. Here is the DNA: TGTGCCAGCAGGGGCAGGGGGAACGAGCAGTACTTC. Its translation is CASRGRGNEQYF.